This T cell receptor beta chain was identified in a study of blood T cells in healthy people across ages. For the study at large: Per two T cells, about one barcoded beta molecule was captured through template switching. Regarding the study as a whole: Any conclusive comparison of naive versus antigen-experienced cells was prevented by using unsorted PBMCs. Older individuals had lower TCR beta diversity per million T cells (the decline was roughly linear).

As concerns this clonotype: Antigen: not known.

V gave up 5 bases and J gave up 3 bases; unmatched junction bases: 17. This CDR3 contains 18 residues. For the second PCR, which ran for about 7 to 12 cycles, a sample-barcoded 5' primer and a J-beta primer mix were used. Using its own MiXCR run on the 5' RACE reads, TCRdb lists one record per CDR3 protein. The sample has over a million distinct CDR3 sequences, 35% to 50% seen once; the top ten hold about 19%. The specimen sequenced was blood. The chain uses TRBV12-3 or TRBV12-4 and TRBJ2-5; 8 bases map to TRBD2. The TCR sequence derives from a woman aged 60-75 years in good health. CDR3 sequence reads: CASSPVSPGTSSEETQYF. The CDR3 DNA reads as TGTGCCAGCAGTCCTGTCAGCCCCGGGACTAGTTCTGAAGAGACCCAGTACTTC.